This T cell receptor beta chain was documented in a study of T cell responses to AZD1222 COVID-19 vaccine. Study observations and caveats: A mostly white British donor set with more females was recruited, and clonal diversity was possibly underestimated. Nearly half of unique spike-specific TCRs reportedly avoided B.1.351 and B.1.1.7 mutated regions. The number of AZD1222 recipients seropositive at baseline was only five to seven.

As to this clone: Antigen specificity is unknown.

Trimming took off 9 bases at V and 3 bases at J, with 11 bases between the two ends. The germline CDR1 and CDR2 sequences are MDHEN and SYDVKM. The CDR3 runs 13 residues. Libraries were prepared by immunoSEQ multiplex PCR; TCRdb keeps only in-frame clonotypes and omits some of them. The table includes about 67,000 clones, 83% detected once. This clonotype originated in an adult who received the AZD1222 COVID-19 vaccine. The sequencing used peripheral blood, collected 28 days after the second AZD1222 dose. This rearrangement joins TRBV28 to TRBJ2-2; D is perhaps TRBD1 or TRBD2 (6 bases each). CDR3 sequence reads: CASHREDTGELFF. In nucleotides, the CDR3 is TGTGCCAGTCACAGGGAGGACACCGGGGAGCTGTTTTTT.